The T cell receptor beta chain under discussion was sequenced for a study of response to subunit inactivated influenza vaccine. General study results and limits: Seasonal influenza vaccination, on each occasion, was suggested by the authors to recruit few new T cells.

The CDR3 runs 14 residues. Germline assignment: CDR1 SQVTM and CDR2 ANQGSEA. V lost 4 bases, J lost 3 bases, and 16 bases lay in between. Via MiXCR, TCRdb re-called the RT-PCR reads, giving one row per CDR3 protein. The sample contains more than 400,000 distinct CDR3 sequences, 9.5% to 12% of which appear only once. This clonotype was counted at least ten times. Its antigen is still unknown. This material consisted of PBMCs from blood, taken about 40 days after vaccination. The clonotype comes from a man between 45 and 60 years old who received an inactivated influenza vaccine. This chain uses TRBV29-1 with TRBJ2-7; D possibly corresponds to TRBD2 (6 bases). CDR3 bases: TGCAGCGTTGTGGGACTCCATAGAAGCTACGAGCAGTACTTC. Protein product: CSVVGLHRSYEQYF.